A single sample is the source of the 17 T cell receptor beta chains below, sequenced in a study of blood T cell repertoires in COVID-19. Here immunoSEQ multiplex PCR was the method, and the copy in TCRdb shows in-frame clones only, minus some. The sample lists fewer than 200,000 clones; roughly 80% were seen once. What was sequenced was peripheral blood. The receptors come from a human donor in a cohort sampled during active COVID-19.

The gene calls are TRBV4-1 and TRBJ2-1; 10 bases are a match to TRBD2. The CDR3 sequence is 18 residues long. After removal of 0 bases from V and 7 bases from J, the junction contained 12 bases not matched to a gene. Germline V gives CDR1 MGHRA, CDR2 YSYEKL. The CDR3 sequence is CASSQDGKSGGAGNEQFF. The CDR3 DNA follows: TGCGCCAGCAGCCAAGATGGGAAAAGCGGGGGGGCTGGGAATGAGCAGTTCTTC.

This clone was seen a handful of times. The gene calls are TRBV7-2 and TRBJ2-7; TRBD1 agrees at 7 bases. The J segment lost 9 bases and the V segment lost 1 base, leaving 12 bases of the junction unmatched. The CDR3 extends over 15 amino acids. Germline loops: CDR1 SGHTA, CDR2 FQGNSA. The CDR3: CASSLGQGITESQYF. The CDR3 DNA reads as TGTGCCAGCAGCTTAGGACAGGGAATAACGGAATCGCAGTACTTC.

With regard to this clone: The identical CDR3 is also encoded by other nucleotide sequences in the sample. This chain links TRBV5-4 with TRBJ2-2; D is unresolved. The germline V and J ends were trimmed by 4 bases and 4 bases, with 8 bases remaining between them. Germline-derived CDR1 and CDR2 are SGHNT and YYREEE (reference sequence). This CDR3 comprises 13 residues. CDR3 residues: CASSPRGTGELFF. The CDR3 region has the DNA TGTGCCAGCAGCCCCCGCGGCACCGGGGAGCTGTTTTTT.

The J gene is TRBJ2-3, the V gene TRBV27, with D possibly being TRBD1 (5 bases). CDR1 and CDR2 from the germline V gene are MNHEY and SMNVEV (reference sequence). CDR3 length: 14 residues. V dropped 3 bases and J dropped 0 bases, with 7 bases sitting between them. The CDR3 region has the DNA TGTGCCAGCAGTTTGGGGCCCAGCACAGATACGCAGTATTTT. Protein: CASSLGPSTDTQYF.

The chain employs TRBV9 and TRBJ1-4; D remains unclear. This CDR3 spans 14 amino acids. The V and J ends lost 2 bases and 5 bases respectively, with 10 bases between them. CDR1 and CDR2 (germline): SGDLS, YYNGEE. CDR3 nucleotide sequence: TGTGCCAGCAGCGTGTCTCCGGAGAATGAAAAACTGTTTTTT. Translating gives CASSVSPENEKLFF. Using reference TRBV9 and TRBJ1-4 for the parts outside the CDR3, the full variable domain is DSGVTQTPKHLITATGQRVTLRCSPRSGDLSVYWYQQSLDQGLQFLIQYYNGEERAKGNILERFSAQQFPDLHSELNLSSLELGDSALYFCASSVSPENEKLFFGSGTQLSVL.

The chain uses TRBV20-1 and TRBJ2-3; D is unresolved. Germline values: CDR1 DFQATT, CDR2 SNEGSKA (reference sequence). The CDR3 runs 11 residues. V lost 5 bases, J lost 6 bases, and 9 bases lay in between. The CDR3 bases are TGCAGTGCTTCTCACTATGATACGCAGTATTTT. Encoded protein: CSASHYDTQYF.

The chain is built from TRBV3-1 (or the pseudogene TRBV3-2) and TRBJ1-4, with 9 bases lining up with TRBD1. J was trimmed by 7 bases and V by 5 bases; bases with no gene match: 17. CDR1 and CDR2 (germline): LGHDT, YNNKEL (reference sequence). The CDR3 covers 18 residues. CDR3 in DNA: TGTGCCAGCAGCAACGGACAGGGGATGGGTCTACTGTTTGAAAAACTGTTTTTT. As protein: CASSNGQGMGLLFEKLFF.

The chain recombines TRBV5-4 with TRBJ2-7; 8 bases align to TRBD1. V shed 2 bases and J 0 bases; nucleotides not matched to a gene: 1. This CDR3 contains 14 residues. Germline V gene data show CDR1 as SGHNT and CDR2 as YYREEE (reference sequence). CDR3: CASSFRGPSYEQYF. The CDR3 nucleotides read TGTGCCAGCAGCTTCAGGGGGCCCTCCTACGAGCAGTACTTC.

This clone appeared a single time. The V gene is TRBV24-1, the J gene TRBJ1-1; D is uncertain. This CDR3 region has 13 residues. The V gene lost 7 bases and the J gene lost 1 base, with 9 bases spanning the gap. The germline V gene has CDR1 KGHDR and CDR2 SFDVKD. CDR3 in amino acids: CATSAGSNTEAFF. CDR3 coding DNA: TGTGCCACCAGCGCCGGGTCGAACACTGAAGCTTTCTTT.

The J gene is TRBJ2-7, the V gene TRBV11-2; 7 bases match TRBD2. This CDR3 spans 15 amino acids. Germline trimming cut 1 base from V and 3 bases from J; bases unmatched to any gene: 6. CDR1 SGHAT and CDR2 FQNNGV come from the germline V gene. The CDR3 DNA follows: TGTGCCAGCAGCTTAGGGGGCGGGGGAAGCTACGAGCAGTACTTC. This gives the protein CASSLGGGGSYEQYF.

This clone was found once. The J gene is TRBJ2-1, the V gene TRBV6-5, with D perhaps matching TRBD2 (6 bases). Trimming took off 8 bases at V and 0 bases at J, with 14 bases between the two ends. The CDR3 consists of 15 residues. Looked up from germline, CDR1 is MNHEY and CDR2 is SVGAGI. The CDR3, as DNA: TGTGCCAGCTGTCGGGACTCCCGCTCCTACAATGAGCAGTTCTTC. It encodes CASCRDSRSYNEQFF.

The chain has TRBV9 and TRBJ2-7; a possible D gene is TRBD2 (6 bases). Per the germline V gene, CDR1 is SGDLS and CDR2 is YYNGEE. The CDR3 covers 13 residues. Deletions cut 3 bases from V and 3 bases from J, with 10 bases between. The CDR3 sequence is CASSAGTDYEQYF. In DNA, the CDR3 is TGTGCCAGCAGCGCCGGGACTGACTACGAGCAGTACTTC.

CDR3 region: CASKTSGGNEQFF. The CDR3 DNA reads as TGTGCCAGCAAGACTAGCGGGGGAAATGAGCAGTTCTTC. The genes are TRBV7-6 and TRBJ2-1, with 12 bases matching TRBD2. The ends lost 7 bases at V and 7 bases at J; junction bases unmatched: 2. Germline V CDR1 and CDR2: SGHVS, FNYEAQ. The CDR3 length is 13 residues.

The chain uses TRBV9 and TRBJ2-7; D is perhaps TRBD2 (5 bases). Germline loops: CDR1 SGDLS, CDR2 YYNGEE. There are 16 residues in the CDR3. V was trimmed by 4 bases and J by 3 bases, leaving 20 bases between them. The CDR3 protein is CASSPHVSGSSYEQYF. DNA of the CDR3: TGTGCCAGCAGCCCCCACGTCAGCGGCAGCAGCTACGAGCAGTACTTC. Looking up the rest from reference TRBV9 and TRBJ2-7 gives the full variable domain: DSGVTQTPKHLITATGQRVTLRCSPRSGDLSVYWYQQSLDQGLQFLIQYYNGEERAKGNILERFSAQQFPDLHSELNLSSLELGDSALYFCASSPHVSGSSYEQYFGPGTRLTVT.

Concerning this clone: Other DNA sequences of this sample code for an identical CDR3. The chain links TRBV4-1 to TRBJ1-5; D is unresolved. This CDR3 has 14 amino acids. V was pared by 1 base and J by 2 bases, with 6 bases between. CDR1 MGHRA and CDR2 YSYEKL come from the germline V gene. As DNA, the CDR3 is TGCGCCAGCAGCCAAGGGCAGGGCAATCAGCCCCAGCATTTT. Amino acid sequence: CASSQGQGNQPQHF.

This clone showed up just once. The V call is TRBV3-1 (or the pseudogene TRBV3-2), the J call TRBJ2-6; a weak D match, TRBD2 (6 bases). This CDR3 spans 19 amino acids. CDR1 and CDR2 (germline): LGHDT, YNNKEL (reference sequence). V shed 1 base and J shed 4 bases, with 20 bases lying between them. CDR3 residues: CASSQVASMGGYGANVLTF. DNA of the CDR3: TGTGCCAGCAGCCAAGTCGCATCCATGGGAGGTTACGGGGCCAACGTCCTGACTTTC.

The chain recombines TRBV5-1 with TRBJ1-2; D gene uncertain. The CDR3 runs 14 residues. Trimming shortened V by 2 bases and J by 2 bases, and 10 bases separated the two germline ends. The germline CDR1 and CDR2 sequences are SGHRS and YFSETQ. The CDR3 DNA reads as TGCGCCAGCAGCTTCCCGGGGATGAACTATGGCTACACCTTC. This encodes CASSFPGMNYGYTF.